This TCR beta chain was captured in a study of brain metastases from non-small cell lung cancer (dated by TCRdb to the late 2010s). Regarding the study in general: The study profiled the immune microenvironment of paired resected primary tumors and brain metastases taken from patients with non-small-cell lung cancer.

Note on this clone: Its cognate antigen has yet to be identified. Nothing much larger sits one base from this clone, and base qualities are not available.

A total of approximately 36 patients with non-small-cell lung cancer that had been surgically resected, each with specimens from both a primary tumor and a brain metastasis, made up the cohort. Reading the germline V gene (reference sequence) gives CDR1 MNHNY and CDR2 SVGAGI. Between the V and J ends, shortened by 6 bases and 10 bases respectively, the junction contains 16 bases. The CDR3 runs 13 residues from the cysteine to the phenylalanine. Kept here is only the CDR3 DNA, which spans 39 bases and is read in frame from base 1. Receptor libraries were prepared by the immunoSEQ multiplex PCR assay. Alongside a 770-gene immune expression panel, the team sequenced the T-cell receptor beta chain repertoire. TCRdb carries this immuneACCESS record with in-frame sequences only. Its versions omit some clonotypes, under half of them owing to an unresolved V gene in the studies checked, with the rest unexplained. The sample has around 2,000 clones on record, approximately 81% of them singletons. The ten largest clonotypes hold roughly 11% of the sample.

Material: tumor-adjacent normal tissue. The chain was built from TRBV6-6 and TRBJ2-1, and perhaps TRBD1 as D gene, on 6 matching bases. This TCR was sampled from a donor aged 40 or over with non-small cell lung cancer. The DNA reads as follows: TGTGCCAGCAGACCCCGGAGAGACAGGGAGCAGTTCTTC. This sequence encodes CASRPRRDREQFF.